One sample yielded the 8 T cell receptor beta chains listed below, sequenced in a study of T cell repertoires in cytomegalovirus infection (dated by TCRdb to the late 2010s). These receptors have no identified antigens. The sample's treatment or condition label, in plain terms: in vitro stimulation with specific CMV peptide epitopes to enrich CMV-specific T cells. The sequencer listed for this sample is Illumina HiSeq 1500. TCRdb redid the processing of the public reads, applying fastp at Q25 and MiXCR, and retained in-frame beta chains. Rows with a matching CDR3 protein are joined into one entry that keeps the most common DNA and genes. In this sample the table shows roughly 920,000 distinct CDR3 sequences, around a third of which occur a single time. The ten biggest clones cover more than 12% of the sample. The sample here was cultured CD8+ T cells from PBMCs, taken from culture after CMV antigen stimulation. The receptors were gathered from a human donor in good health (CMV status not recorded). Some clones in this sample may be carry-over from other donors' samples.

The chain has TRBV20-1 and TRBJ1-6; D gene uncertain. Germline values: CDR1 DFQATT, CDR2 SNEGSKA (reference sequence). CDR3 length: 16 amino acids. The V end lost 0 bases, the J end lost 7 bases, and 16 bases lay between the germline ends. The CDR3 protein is CSARDYVLSENSPLHF. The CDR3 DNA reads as TGCAGTGCTAGAGATTACGTCTTATCGGAGAATTCACCCCTCCACTTT.

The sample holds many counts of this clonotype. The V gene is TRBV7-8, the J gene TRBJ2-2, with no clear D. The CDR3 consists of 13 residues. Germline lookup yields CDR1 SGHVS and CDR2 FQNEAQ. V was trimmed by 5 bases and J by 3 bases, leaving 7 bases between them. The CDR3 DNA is TGTGCCAGCAGCCGTCTAGACACCGGGGAGCTGTTTTTT. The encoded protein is CASSRLDTGELFF.

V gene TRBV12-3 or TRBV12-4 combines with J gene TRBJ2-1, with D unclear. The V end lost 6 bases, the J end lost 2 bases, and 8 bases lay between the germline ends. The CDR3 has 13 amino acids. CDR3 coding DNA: TGTGCCAGCAGACCCCGCACCTACAATGAGCAGTTCTTC. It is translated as CASRPRTYNEQFF.

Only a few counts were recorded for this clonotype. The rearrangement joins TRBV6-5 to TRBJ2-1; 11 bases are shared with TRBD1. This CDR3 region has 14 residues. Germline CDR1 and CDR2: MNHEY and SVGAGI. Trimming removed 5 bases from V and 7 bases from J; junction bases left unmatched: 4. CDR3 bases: TGTGCCAGCAGTGGGAGGGACAGGGGGAATGAGCAGTTCTTC. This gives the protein CASSGRDRGNEQFF.

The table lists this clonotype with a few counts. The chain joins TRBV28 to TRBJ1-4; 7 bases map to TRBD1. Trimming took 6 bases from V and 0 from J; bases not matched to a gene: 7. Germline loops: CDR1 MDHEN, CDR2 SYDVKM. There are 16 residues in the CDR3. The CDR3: CASSSPGQSTNEKLFF. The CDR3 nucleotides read TGTGCCAGCAGCTCCCCGGGACAGTCAACTAATGAAAAACTGTTTTTT.

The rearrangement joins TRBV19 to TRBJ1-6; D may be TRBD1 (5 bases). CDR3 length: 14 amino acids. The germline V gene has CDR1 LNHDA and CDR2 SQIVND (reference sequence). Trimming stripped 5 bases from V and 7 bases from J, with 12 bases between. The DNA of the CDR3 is TGTGCCAGTAGTCCCCGACAGAGAAATTCACCCCTCCACTTT. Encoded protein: CASSPRQRNSPLHF.

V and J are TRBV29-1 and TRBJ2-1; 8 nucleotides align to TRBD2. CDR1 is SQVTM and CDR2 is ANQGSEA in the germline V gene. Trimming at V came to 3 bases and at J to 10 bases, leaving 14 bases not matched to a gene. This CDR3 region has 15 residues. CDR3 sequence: CSVEVPRGGPLEQFF. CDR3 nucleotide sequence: TGCAGCGTTGAGGTACCTCGCGGGGGGCCCCTGGAGCAGTTCTTC.

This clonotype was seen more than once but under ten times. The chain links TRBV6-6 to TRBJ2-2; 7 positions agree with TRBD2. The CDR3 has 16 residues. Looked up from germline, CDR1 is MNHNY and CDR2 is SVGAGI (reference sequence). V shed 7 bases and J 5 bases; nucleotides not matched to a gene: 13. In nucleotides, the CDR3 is TGTGCCAGCATATCGGGAAAGGGAGGGAGAACCGGGGAGCTGTTTTTT. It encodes CASISGKGGRTGELFF.